Each of the 27 T cell receptor beta chains below was sequenced from the same sample in a study of CD4 and CD8 cells across lung adenocarcinoma regions. From the PCR reads, TCRdb called clonotypes with MiXCR, one entry per CDR3 protein. Of some 9,700 distinct CDR3 sequences listed, approximately 50% were seen once; the top ten hold roughly 48%. The specimen sequenced was CD8+ T cells from the margin of a lung tumor. The receptors originated from a female donor with lung adenocarcinoma. The CD4 and CD8 labels of this study may be unreliable.

CDR3: CVSSLARAGGRGGETQYF. Here the CDR3 DNA reads TGTGTTAGCAGCTTAGCGAGGGCGGGGGGGCGTGGAGGAGAGACCCAGTACTTC. The rearrangement uses TRBV7-7 and TRBJ2-1; TRBD2 matches at 9 bases. Near its end, the DNA agrees better with TRBJ2-5, so the J call may be wrong. This CDR3 contains 18 residues. Germline V gene lookup returns CDR1 SSHAT and CDR2 FNYEAQ (reference sequence).

This clonotype was detected only a few times. The chain couples TRBV6-4 to TRBJ2-3, with 13 bases that match TRBD2. The CDR3 contains 16 residues. Germline loops: CDR1 MRHNA, CDR2 SNTAGT. J gave up 3 bases and V 6 bases, and 6 bases lay outside the gene matches. The CDR3 nucleotides are TGTGCCAGCAGACGGACTAGCGGGAGCGCTACAGATACGCAGTATTTT. Protein sequence: CASRRTSGSATDTQYF.

This clonotype was recorded once. The chain carries TRBV6-1 and TRBJ1-1, with a tentative D call TRBD1 (5 bases). With 7 bases removed from V and 11 bases from J, the gap between germline ends came to 17 bases. The CDR3 extends over 12 amino acids. Per germline, CDR1 MNHNS and CDR2 SASEGT. The CDR3: CASNHRGQEAFF. In DNA form, the CDR3 reads TGTGCCAGCAATCACCGGGGCCAGGAGGCTTTCTTT.

In its sample, this clonotype was seen a few times. The gene calls are TRBV27 and TRBJ1-5; D unclear. Trimming removed 7 bases from V and 1 base from J, with 11 bases in between. This CDR3 is built from 14 residues. The germline V gene encodes CDR1 MNHEY and CDR2 SMNVEV (reference sequence). This CDR3 is CASTNRPSNQPQHF. CDR3 DNA: TGTGCCAGCACTAACCGACCCAGCAATCAGCCCCAGCATTTT.

V gene TRBV23-1 combines with J gene TRBJ2-2, with TRBD1 as a possible D gene (6 bases). The end of the DNA is better explained by TRBJ2-3, so the J call may be wrong. TRBV23-1 falls under the ORF class, with uncertain function. The CDR3 is 17 residues long. The CDR3 loop is CASSQGLTGENTDTQYF. The CDR3 DNA sequence: TGCGCCAGCAGTCAAGGGTTGACAGGCGAGAACACCGATACGCAGTATTTT.

In the case of this clonotype: Its ends do not fully match the called genes, so a read error is possible. The chain combines TRBV6-5 with TRBJ2-3; 8 nucleotides line up with TRBD2. Looked up from germline, CDR1 is MNHEY and CDR2 is SVGAGI. The CDR3 runs to 15 residues. Written as DNA, the CDR3 is TGTGCCGGGGGTTACGGGGGGGGTGACACAGAGACGCAGTATTTT. This gives the protein CAGGYGGGDTETQYF.

V is TRBV5-1 and J is TRBJ2-1; D is ambiguous. Germline lookup yields CDR1 SGHRS and CDR2 YFSETQ. CDR3 length: 13 residues. The V and J ends lost 4 bases and 6 bases respectively, with 11 bases between them. The CDR3 sequence: CASSPTNSNEQFF. In nucleotides, the CDR3 is TGCGCCAGCAGCCCCACAAACAGCAATGAGCAGTTCTTC.

The genes are TRBV27 and TRBJ2-4, with TRBD2 identical over 9 bases. The CDR3 is 13 residues long. Germline assignment: CDR1 MNHEY and CDR2 SMNVEV (reference sequence). CDR3 coding DNA: TGTGCGAGCGGGGGGCTTGTACAAGACACTCAGTACTTC. It is translated as CASGGLVQDTQYF.

In this sample, this clonotype turned up a few times. This chain joins TRBV27 and TRBJ1-1, with a weak D call TRBD1 (5 bases). CDR3 length equals 15 residues. Between the trimmed V and J ends, which lost 5 bases and 5 bases, there was a span of 18 bases. CDR1 is MNHEY and CDR2 is SMNVEV in the germline V gene (reference sequence). The DNA for the CDR3 is TGTGCCAGCAGTCCAACGGCAGCAGGGATGACTGAAGCTTTCTTT. Amino acid sequence: CASSPTAAGMTEAFF.

As for this clonotype: Germline and junction disagree at one end, which may indicate a read error. CDR3 DNA: TGTGCCAGCAGCTTCTTTAGCGGGAGGGAAAATGCGCAGTATTTC. Translating gives CASSFFSGRENAQYF. This chain links TRBV7-2 with TRBJ2-3; 11 nucleotides line up with TRBD2. The germline V gene has CDR1 SGHTA and CDR2 FQGNSA. The CDR3 totals 15 residues.

Judged by abundance, this clonotype is medium-sized. J is TRBJ2-5 and V is TRBV7-2; TRBD2 matches 9 bases. The better agreement between TRBJ2-7 and the DNA end casts doubt on the J call. The CDR3 has 14 amino acids. Per the germline V gene, CDR1 is SGHTA and CDR2 is FQGNSA. In DNA, the CDR3 is TGTGCCAGCAGCTTACTAGCGGGAAGGGGCGAGCAGTACTTC. Its translation: CASSLLAGRGEQYF.

In its sample, this clonotype was seen many times. The V call is TRBV10-3, the J call TRBJ2-5; no clear D. With 3 bases removed from V and 1 base from J, the gap between germline ends came to 0 bases. Germline V lookup: CDR1 ENHRY, CDR2 SYGVKD. This CDR3 region has 11 residues. CDR3 sequence reads: CAISDQETQYF. The CDR3 coding sequence is TGTGCCATCAGTGACCAAGAGACCCAGTACTTC.

Relative to its sample, this clonotype is medium-sized. The chain carries TRBV6-1 and TRBJ2-1; 10 positions agree with TRBD2. CDR1 and CDR2 (germline): MNHNS, SASEGT. Trimming at V came to 2 bases and at J to 4 bases, leaving 5 bases not matched to a gene. This CDR3 comprises 16 residues. CDR3 sequence: CASSELAGGGYNEQFF. The CDR3 nucleotides are TGTGCCAGCAGTGAATTAGCGGGGGGTGGATACAATGAGCAGTTCTTC.

This clonotype was counted ten times or more. The chain employs TRBV7-2 and TRBJ2-3; 8 nucleotides line up with TRBD2. The CDR3 runs 15 residues. Germline CDR1 is SGHTA and CDR2 is FQGNSA. J gave up 0 bases and V 5 bases, and 4 bases lay outside the gene matches. CDR3 region: CASSRSSGSTDTQYF. CDR3 sequence (DNA): TGTGCCAGCAGCCGATCTAGCGGGAGCACAGATACGCAGTATTTT.

This clonotype was recorded at least ten times. This chain links TRBV10-2 with TRBJ2-5; D tentatively reads TRBD1 or TRBD2 (5 bases each). The ends were cut back, 8 bases at V and 10 bases at J, with 17 bases in the middle. The CDR3 is 12 amino acids. CDR1 and CDR2 (germline): WSHSY, SAAADI. CDR3: CASRDRGWFQYF. The DNA of the CDR3 is TGCGCCAGCCGGGACCGAGGTTGGTTCCAGTACTTC.

Note on this clonotype: One end of the junction varies from germline; a read error may be responsible. The V call is TRBV6-5, the J call TRBJ2-3, with a possible D match to TRBD2 (7 bases). Germline CDR1 MNHEY, CDR2 SVGAGI. CDR3 length: 15 amino acids. As DNA, the CDR3 is TGTGCCAGCAGTTTCCGGGGGGCTTACACAGATACCCAGTATTTT. This encodes CASSFRGAYTDTQYF.

This chain joins TRBV10-2 and TRBJ2-1; D unclear. Germline lookup yields CDR1 WSHSY and CDR2 SAAADI. V lost 6 bases to trimming and J lost 5 bases, with 8 bases between them. This CDR3 has 12 residues. Here the CDR3 reads CASSSFNNEQFF. The DNA of the CDR3 is TGCGCCAGCAGCTCATTCAACAATGAGCAGTTCTTC.

Ten or more counts support this clonotype. This chain uses TRBV27 with TRBJ1-2; D is possibly TRBD1 (5 bases). The V end lost 3 bases, the J end lost 6 bases, and 14 bases lay between the germline ends. The CDR3 runs to 14 residues. The V gene's germline CDR1 is MNHEY and CDR2 SMNVEV (reference sequence). CDR3 DNA sequence: TGTGCCAGCAGTTTTATCGCAGGGACCCATGGCTACACCTTC. It specifies CASSFIAGTHGYTF.

The chain combines TRBV6-1 with TRBJ2-3, with 7 positions matching TRBD2. The CDR3 is 15 residues long. The V and J ends lost 7 bases and 9 bases, in that order; junction bases with no gene match: 16. CDR1 and CDR2 (germline): MNHNS, SASEGT. CDR3 loop: CASKAGIGAKNTQYF. For the CDR3, the DNA is TGTGCCAGCAAAGCGGGGATAGGAGCCAAAAACACGCAGTATTTT.

This clonotype was picked up a small number of times. The CDR3 sequence is CASSLRSSRLAGATNTGELFF. Here the CDR3 DNA reads TGTGCCAGCAGCTTAAGGTCGAGCAGACTAGCGGGAGCGACCAACACCGGGGAGCTGTTTTTT. This chain connects TRBV7-3 to TRBJ2-2, with 12 bases that match TRBD2. Germline CDR1 is SGHTA and CDR2 is FQGTGA. The CDR3 is made up of 21 amino acids. V lost 1 base to trimming and J lost 2 bases; unmatched junction nucleotides: 14.

A single count supports this clonotype. This chain joins TRBV4-1 and TRBJ2-2; a possible D gene is TRBD1 (5 bases). Between the trimmed V and J ends, which lost 8 bases and 10 bases, there was a span of 20 bases. Germline V gene data show CDR1 as MGHRA and CDR2 as YSYEKL. The CDR3 is made up of 14 amino acids. The CDR3 loop reads CASGQGCGAEELFF. As DNA, the CDR3 is TGCGCCAGCGGGCAAGGCTGTGGGGCCGAGGAGCTGTTTTTT.

The chain combines TRBV10-1 with TRBJ2-3; TRBD1 is a possible D gene (5 bases). This CDR3 comprises 14 residues. Germline CDR1 and CDR2: WNHNN and SYGVQD (reference sequence). Trimming left V 7 bases short and J 4 bases short, with 15 bases between. CDR3 protein: CASKVGRDPDTQYF. The CDR3 region has the DNA TGCGCCAGCAAGGTGGGGCGAGACCCAGATACGCAGTATTTT.

This chain connects TRBV6-1 to TRBJ2-3; D might be TRBD2 (8 bases). Trimming cost V 8 bases and J 10 bases, with 25 bases left between them. The germline gives CDR1 MNHNS, CDR2 SASEGT. This CDR3 comprises 15 residues. This CDR3 is CASGGLAVSTGAQYF. The CDR3 DNA reads as TGTGCCAGCGGCGGACTAGCTGTGAGCACAGGGGCGCAGTATTTT.

This clonotype is large (0.1 to 1%) by share. The chain couples TRBV7-2 to TRBJ2-1; no clear D gene. The germline V gene encodes CDR1 SGHTA and CDR2 FQGNSA. The V end lost 1 base, the J end lost 7 bases, and 14 bases lay between the germline ends. CDR3 length: 15 residues. The CDR3 DNA is TGTGCCAGCAGCTTAGGAGGTTCCAGGCGAAATGAGCAGTTCTTC. This sequence encodes CASSLGGSRRNEQFF.

This clonotype was detected a few times. V and J are TRBV6-1 and TRBJ2-5; 9 nucleotides align to TRBD1. Germline trimming cut 7 bases from V and 11 bases from J; bases unmatched to any gene: 8. The CDR3 covers 12 residues. Germline assignment: CDR1 MNHNS and CDR2 SASEGT. The CDR3 DNA follows: TGTGCCAGCACCAAGGAGGGGACAGGGCAGTACTTC. Translated: CASTKEGTGQYF.

In its sample, this clonotype was seen a few times. The chain is built from TRBV4-1 and TRBJ2-2, with 7 bases that match TRBD1. Germline V gene sequence: CDR1 MGHRA, CDR2 YSYEKL. The CDR3 consists of 18 residues. J was trimmed by 4 bases and V by 2 bases; bases with no gene match: 13. In nucleotides, the CDR3 is TGCGCCAGCAGCCAACCGCTTATCCAGACAGGGATCACCGGGGAGCTGTTTTTT. Translated, it gives CASSQPLIQTGITGELFF.

The chain joins TRBV11-2 to TRBJ2-2; D could derive from TRBD1 or TRBD2 (5 bases each). Germline V gene lookup returns CDR1 SGHAT and CDR2 FQNNGV. The CDR3 sequence is 17 residues long. Trimming took 2 bases from V and 0 from J, leaving 13 bases between them. Written as DNA, the CDR3 is TGTGCCAGCAGCTTATCTACCTGGGACGCGAACACCGGGGAGCTGTTTTTT. This codes for CASSLSTWDANTGELFF.